A selection of T cell receptor beta chains follows, all from one sample in a study of identical twins. TCRdb re-called the 5' RACE reads with MiXCR, one entry per CDR3 protein. Here the sample spans fewer than 800,000 distinct CDR3 sequences, just over 7% being singletons. This sample also belongs to another study, concerning yellow fever vaccine responses in identical twins.

Sequencing used PBMCs. All receptors come from a woman aged 18 to 35 in good health. Each CDR3 is given with its conserved first and last residue.

cdr3_aa: CASSPWTANQPQHF; v_call: TRBV6-1
cdr3_aa: CASSHSGGADTQYF; v_call: TRBV3-1
cdr3_aa: CAISEQGLALNEQFF; v_call: TRBV10-3
cdr3_aa: CASSYVLLNTEAFF; v_call: TRBV6-2/TRBV6-3
cdr3_aa: CASKITTRGPGELFF; v_call: TRBV12-3/TRBV12-4
cdr3_aa: CATSRDVWVRNNEQFF; v_call: TRBV15
cdr3_aa: CASGLQRPRKDTQYF; v_call: TRBV27
cdr3_aa: CASSLAPSDTQYF; v_call: TRBV7-9
cdr3_aa: CASSWPGSDTQYF; v_call: TRBV6-5
cdr3_aa: CASSEDRGGVIGTEAFF; v_call: TRBV10-2
cdr3_aa: CASSLAAGRVEQFF; v_call: TRBV28
cdr3_aa: CSASIGESYNEQFF; v_call: TRBV20-1
cdr3_aa: CSATDMNYGYTF; v_call: TRBV20-1
cdr3_aa: CASNVRNTGELFF; v_call: TRBV12-3/TRBV12-4
cdr3_aa: CATSDGAGGDVYGYTF; v_call: TRBV24-1
cdr3_aa: CASSLDGRLTGLNTEAFF; v_call: TRBV11-2
cdr3_aa: CASITWGPGSVIKTQYF; v_call: TRBV6-1
cdr3_aa: CASSPQGLGETQYF; v_call: TRBV7-2
cdr3_aa: CASSSPGQPNTEAFF; v_call: TRBV7-9
cdr3_aa: CASSLAKTVNTEAFF; v_call: TRBV7-2
cdr3_aa: CSARDRGRSGSGGPPFGHEQYF; v_call: TRBV20-1
cdr3_aa: CSARRGTANTGELFF; v_call: TRBV20-1
cdr3_aa: CASSLGGSKRNEQFF; v_call: TRBV5-1
cdr3_aa: CASSAGLVVYNEQFF; v_call: TRBV2
cdr3_aa: CASSRTGGGGNQPQHF; v_call: TRBV2
cdr3_aa: CSAEWNTEAFF; v_call: TRBV20-1
cdr3_aa: CSARGTSGGKETQYF; v_call: TRBV20-1
cdr3_aa: CASSNRQGGVLTF; v_call: TRBV6-5
cdr3_aa: CASSLAGTSGASTDTQYF; v_call: TRBV5-1